This paragraph covers one TCR beta chain sequence. The entry originates in a study of graft-versus-host responses after intestinal transplantation. V was trimmed by 1 base and J by 3 bases, leaving 10 bases between them. Germline V gives CDR1 SEHNR, CDR2 FQNEAQ (reference sequence). The CDR3 extends over 14 amino acids. Here immunoSEQ multiplex PCR was the method, and the copy in TCRdb shows in-frame clones only, minus some. The sample includes approximately 9,000 clones, just under 95% of them seen just once. The specimen comprised PBMCs, sampled roughly 32 days after intestinal transplant. The clonotype comes from a human patient who received an intestinal transplant, so some T cells may come from the graft donor. This chain connects TRBV7-9 to TRBJ2-7; unclear D gene. CDR3 bases: TGTGCCAGCAGCTTAGGACACTCCGACTACGAGCAGTACTTC. Its protein product is CASSLGHSDYEQYF.